This T cell receptor beta chain was observed in a study of blood T cell repertoires in COVID-19. Study overall: Acute and convalescent COVID-19 samples came from the United States, Italy and Spain. PBMCs, B-cell-depleted T cells, or T cells provided the cDNA or gDNA that made up the material.

Authors' methods: Researchers report that nucleated cell counts were estimated from reference gene primer amplification. Assay used: immunoSEQ multiplex PCR; TCRdb lists only in-frame clones, some missing. V, J and clone size derive from that table, while D and trimming were established from the DNA sequence. The sample records 90,000 to 100,000 clones, roughly four fifths being singletons. The clonotype originates from a man aged 55 to 70 with acute or convalescent COVID-19. Source material: peripheral blood.

The CDR3 bases are TGTGCCAGCAGCCGGACTAGCGGGAGGGCGTTTTCTAGCACAGATACGCAGTATTTT. This codes for CASSRTSGRAFSSTDTQYF. The V call is TRBV7-2, the J call TRBJ2-3; TRBD2 aligns across 15 bases. V gave up 5 bases and J gave up 0 bases; unmatched junction bases: 9. Germline CDR1 and CDR2: SGHTA and FQGNSA. The CDR3 is 19 amino acids.